These 22 T cell receptor beta chains came from one sample sequenced in a study of T cell responses to AZD1222 COVID-19 vaccine. Repertoires were generated with immunoSEQ multiplex PCR, while TCRdb's copy carries only in-frame clones and drops some. This table holds some 200,000 clones, roughly 94% found once. The material sequenced was peripheral blood, taken 28 days after the second dose of the MenACWY control vaccine. The receptors derive from an adult who received the MenACWY meningococcal vaccine as a control.

The chain combines TRBV5-8 with TRBJ1-5; D is unclear. CDR1 and CDR2 from the germline V gene are SGHTS and YDEGEE. The CDR3 has 17 residues. V was shortened by 3 bases and J by 4 bases, with 20 bases between the two germline ends. The CDR3 sequence is CASSYRLGWQDNQPQHF. For the CDR3, the DNA is TGTGCCAGCAGCTACCGGCTAGGGTGGCAAGATAATCAGCCCCAGCATTTT.

The chain employs TRBV9 and TRBJ2-7, with D possibly being TRBD1 or TRBD2 (5 bases each). Germline lookup yields CDR1 SGDLS and CDR2 YYNGEE. The CDR3 is 15 amino acids. V lost 0 bases and J lost 4, with 14 bases in between. CDR3 DNA: TGTGCCAGCAGCGTAGGAGCGGTAGGGGCTTACGAGCAGTACTTC. As protein: CASSVGAVGAYEQYF.

The genes are TRBV6-2 or TRBV6-3 and TRBJ1-2; D perhaps matches TRBD1 (5 bases). Trimming removed 4 bases from V and 4 bases from J, with 13 bases in between. Germline CDR1 and CDR2: MNHEY and SVGEGT. There are 14 residues in the CDR3. The CDR3 loop is CASSFAGTLYGYTF. CDR3 coding DNA: TGTGCCAGCAGTTTTGCAGGGACCCTCTATGGCTACACCTTC.

This clone turned up a few times. The chain has TRBV20-1 and TRBJ1-1; D remains unclear. CDR1 and CDR2 from the germline V gene are DFQATT and SNEGSKA (reference sequence). The CDR3 contains 12 residues. The V end was cut by 3 bases, the J end by 4 bases, with 9 bases between. The CDR3: CSASLGSTEAFF. DNA of the CDR3: TGCAGTGCTAGTCTGGGGAGCACTGAAGCTTTCTTT.

This chain connects TRBV7-8 to TRBJ1-5; no reliable D call. The CDR3 is 13 amino acids. Trimming pared 5 bases from V and 6 bases from J, leaving 11 bases between. Germline-derived CDR1 and CDR2 are SGHVS and FQNEAQ. CDR3: CASSPPAGQPQHF. The DNA of the CDR3 is TGTGCCAGCAGCCCCCCCGCGGGTCAGCCCCAGCATTTT.

This chain connects TRBV27 to TRBJ1-1, with 7 bases aligning to TRBD1. Per germline, CDR1 MNHEY and CDR2 SMNVEV (reference sequence). The CDR3 consists of 17 residues. J was trimmed by 0 bases and V by 3 bases; bases with no gene match: 10. DNA of the CDR3: TGTGCCAGCAGTTTGAAGGGAGGGGGCACCTTGAACACTGAAGCTTTCTTT. Protein: CASSLKGGGTLNTEAFF.

This clone has just a few counts. The CDR3 sequence: CASSFGVSYEQYF. As DNA, the CDR3 is TGTGCCAGCAGTTTCGGGGTTTCCTACGAGCAGTACTTC. The rearrangement uses TRBV28 and TRBJ2-7; tentatively, D is TRBD2 (5 bases). V dropped 3 bases and J dropped 1 base, with 7 bases sitting between them. The CDR3 loop spans 13 amino acids. CDR1 is MDHEN and CDR2 is SYDVKM in the germline V gene.

The rearrangement joins TRBV19 to TRBJ2-7; D remains unclear. Per germline, CDR1 LNHDA and CDR2 SQIVND (reference sequence). V was shortened by 5 bases and J by 0 bases, with 23 bases between the two germline ends. The CDR3 spans 18 residues. CDR3 sequence (DNA): TGTGCCAGTAGTTCAGGATTCCGGCCGAATAAGCTCTCCTACGAGCAGTACTTC. Protein: CASSSGFRPNKLSYEQYF.

This sequence joins TRBV6-5 and TRBJ2-7; 11 nucleotides agree with TRBD1. V lost 4 bases to trimming and J lost 3 bases; unmatched junction nucleotides: 2. CDR1 MNHEY and CDR2 SVGAGI come from the germline V gene. This CDR3 spans 14 amino acids. CDR3 sequence: CASSSGTGGYEQYF. CDR3 nucleotide sequence: TGTGCCAGCAGTTCCGGGACAGGGGGCTACGAGCAGTACTTC.

The chain joins TRBV2 to TRBJ2-7, with 8 bases identical to TRBD1. CDR3 length equals 16 residues. The V and J ends lost 7 bases and 0 bases, in that order; junction bases with no gene match: 11. Germline V gene lookup returns CDR1 SNHLY and CDR2 FYNNEI. CDR3 bases: TGTGCCAGCAAGATCCCCCGGACAGGGAACTCCTACGAGCAGTACTTC. Residues: CASKIPRTGNSYEQYF. Supplemented by reference TRBV2 and TRBJ2-7, the full variable domain reads EPEVTQTPSHQVTQMGQEVILRCVPISNHLYFYWYRQILGQKVEFLVSFYNNEISEKSEIFDDQFSVERPDGSNFTLKIRSTKLEDSAMYFCASKIPRTGNSYEQYFGPGTRLTVT.

This sequence joins TRBV6-5 and TRBJ2-3; D might be TRBD2 (5 bases). The V gene's germline CDR1 is MNHEY and CDR2 SVGAGI. This CDR3 has 16 residues. Trimming pared 0 bases from V and 2 bases from J, leaving 12 bases between. CDR3 DNA sequence: TGTGCCAGCAGTTACTCGACGTACGGGGACACAGATACGCAGTATTTT. Translated: CASSYSTYGDTDTQYF.

The chain employs TRBV10-3 and TRBJ2-7, with TRBD2 matching 13 bases. V lost 5 bases and J lost 0; bases outside the gene matches: 10. This CDR3 contains 18 residues. Germline CDR1 is ENHRY and CDR2 is SYGVKD. In DNA form, the CDR3 reads TGTGCCATCAGTAAGGCCGGGACTAGCGGGAAGAGCTCCTACGAGCAGTACTTC. Protein sequence: CAISKAGTSGKSSYEQYF.

The J gene is TRBJ2-7, the V gene TRBV7-3; D is possibly TRBD2 (6 bases). Trimming shortened V by 9 bases and J by 3 bases, and 12 bases separated the two germline ends. The CDR3 contains 12 residues. Germline CDR1 SGHTA, CDR2 FQGTGA. The CDR3 reads CARLGLFYEQYF. CDR3 in DNA: TGTGCCAGACTGGGACTTTTCTACGAGCAGTACTTC.

This chain joins TRBV7-2 and TRBJ1-5; no clear D gene. Trimming removed 0 bases at V and 9 bases at J, with 12 bases between. Germline CDR1 reads SGHTA; CDR2 reads FQGNSA. The CDR3 sequence is 14 residues long. CDR3 nucleotide sequence: TGTGCCAGCAGCTTAGCTGGCGCCTCAAGGCCCCAGCATTTT. Its protein is CASSLAGASRPQHF.

This clone was observed a single time. The chain couples TRBV20-1 to TRBJ2-1; no definite D call. The CDR3 runs 16 residues. The ends were cut back, 3 bases at V and 0 bases at J, with 15 bases in the middle. Per germline, CDR1 DFQATT and CDR2 SNEGSKA (reference sequence). The DNA of the CDR3 is TGCAGTGCTAGTCCCGGCTCCGCCAGCTCCTACAATGAGCAGTTCTTC. Translating it yields CSASPGSASSYNEQFF.

The rearrangement links TRBV5-1 to TRBJ1-1; possibly TRBD1 for D (5 bases). Germline assignment: CDR1 SGHRS and CDR2 YFSETQ. The length of the CDR3 is 17 residues. The germline V and J ends were trimmed by 0 bases and 0 bases, with 15 bases remaining between them. The CDR3 protein is CASSLARAGSVNTEAFF. The CDR3 DNA is TGCGCCAGCAGCTTGGCCAGGGCAGGAAGCGTGAACACTGAAGCTTTCTTT.

This chain links TRBV5-1 with TRBJ2-5, with D uncertain. The CDR3 has 12 amino acids. V was shortened by 0 bases and J by 3 bases, with 3 bases between the two germline ends. Germline V gene sequence: CDR1 SGHRS, CDR2 YFSETQ. CDR3 sequence (DNA): TGCGCCAGCAGCTTGGTGGAAGAGACCCAGTACTTC. Its protein is CASSLVEETQYF.

This sequence joins TRBV6-5 and TRBJ1-6; D is unresolved. Germline CDR1 MNHEY, CDR2 SVGAGI. The CDR3 runs 12 residues. The ends were cut back, 6 bases at V and 7 bases at J, with 7 bases in the middle. In DNA, the CDR3 is TGTGCCAGCAGGGTCCTAAATTCACCCCTCCACTTT. Translation gives CASRVLNSPLHF.

This chain joins TRBV2 and TRBJ2-2, with no clear D. The V gene lost 4 bases and the J gene lost 4 bases, with 4 bases spanning the gap. Germline V gene sequence: CDR1 SNHLY, CDR2 FYNNEI. CDR3 size: 12 residues. The CDR3 protein is CASSGVTGELFF. In DNA, the CDR3 is TGTGCCAGCAGTGGTGTCACCGGGGAGCTGTTTTTT.

This clone was picked up one time. V and J are TRBV9 and TRBJ2-2; D uncertain. There are 15 residues in the CDR3. CDR1 SGDLS and CDR2 YYNGEE come from the germline V gene. Trimming took 4 bases from V and 0 from J, leaving 10 bases between them. CDR3 sequence: CASSTSNSNTGELFF. CDR3 nucleotides: TGTGCCAGCAGCACCTCTAATTCGAACACCGGGGAGCTGTTTTTT.

This clone appeared a single time. The chain has TRBV7-3 and TRBJ2-7; 7 nucleotides agree with TRBD1. The germline V gene encodes CDR1 SGHTA and CDR2 FQGTGA. After removal of 5 bases from V and 2 bases from J, the junction contained 6 bases not matched to a gene. CDR3 length: 14 residues. The CDR3 sequence is CASSRGQGAYEQYF. The CDR3 DNA reads TGTGCCAGCAGCAGGGGTCAGGGGGCCTACGAGCAGTACTTC.

The rearrangement links TRBV5-1 to TRBJ1-2, with TRBD1 as a possible D gene (6 bases). The length of the CDR3 is 14 residues. The V and J ends lost 0 bases and 8 bases respectively, with 14 bases between them. Germline V gives CDR1 SGHRS, CDR2 YFSETQ. The CDR3 reads CASSLGMSGVGYTF. Here the CDR3 DNA reads TGCGCCAGCAGCTTGGGGATGTCAGGGGTCGGCTACACCTTC.